The 7 T cell receptor beta chains reported below all come from one sample, sequenced in a study of T-cell reconstitution after alpha-beta-depleted transplantation in children. TCRbeta library construction was performed incorporating unique molecular identifiers. In TCRdb, the PCR reads were re-called with MiXCR into one record per CDR3 protein. This table has nearly 350,000 distinct CDR3 sequences, around 15% appearing once. The input for sequencing was PBMCs, mostly from graft donor cells, taken 360 days after TCRalphabeta/CD19-depleted stem cell transplant. The receptors stem from a male patient aged 2-9 years who had a stem cell transplant for acute lymphoblastic leukemia, so the T cells may come from the graft donor.

This clonotype ranks as medium-sized (0.01 to 0.1%). The chain links TRBV29-1 to TRBJ2-2, with unresolved D. Trimming pared 4 bases from V and 5 bases from J, leaving 8 bases between. The CDR3 has 12 amino acids. Germline V gene lookup returns CDR1 SQVTM and CDR2 ANQGSEA. This CDR3 reads CSVVSWTGELFF. CDR3 bases: TGCAGCGTTGTGTCCTGGACCGGGGAGCTGTTTTTT.

The table lists this clonotype with many counts. The CDR3 DNA sequence: TGTGCCAGCAGTGGGATTGAACGGGGTTCCACAGATACGCAGTATTTT. Translated: CASSGIERGSTDTQYF. The V gene is TRBV28, the J gene TRBJ2-3; TRBD2 is a possible D gene (5 bases). CDR1 and CDR2 from the germline V gene are MDHEN and SYDVKM. There are 16 residues in the CDR3. V lost 5 bases and J lost 2, with 17 bases in between.

V and J are TRBV4-3 and TRBJ2-7; D is undetermined. V was trimmed by 1 base and J by 2 bases, leaving 9 bases between them. Germline V gene lookup returns CDR1 LGHNA and CDR2 YSLEER. This CDR3 region has 14 residues. CDR3 DNA sequence: TGCGCCAGCAGCCAAGGGTCCGGAACCTACGAGCAGTACTTC. Translation: CASSQGSGTYEQYF.

This chain uses TRBV15 with TRBJ2-1; 7 nucleotides line up with TRBD2. The CDR3 is 15 residues long. CDR1 and CDR2 (germline): LNHNV, YYDKDF (reference sequence). J was trimmed by 9 bases and V by 2 bases; bases with no gene match: 10. CDR3 nucleotide sequence: TGTGCCACCAGCAGACGATTGGGAGGGGCGGGTGAGCAGTTCTTC. Translation: CATSRRLGGAGEQFF.

The chain combines TRBV24-1 with TRBJ2-5; a weak D match, TRBD2 (6 bases). CDR1 is KGHDR, CDR2 SFDVKD, per germline. Trimming shortened V by 6 bases and J by 5 bases, and 12 bases separated the two germline ends. The CDR3 is made up of 13 amino acids. The CDR3 coding sequence is TGTGCCACCAGTATACCGGGGGATGAGACCCAGTACTTC. Translated, it gives CATSIPGDETQYF.

This clonotype occurred a few times. This chain connects TRBV29-1 to TRBJ1-2; 9 bases are a match to TRBD1. Germline CDR1 SQVTM, CDR2 ANQGSEA. After removal of 5 bases from V and 6 bases from J, the junction contained 10 bases not matched to a gene. This CDR3 has 14 amino acids. CDR3 in amino acids: CSVLRTGTGNGYTF. CDR3 in DNA: TGCAGCGTTCTTCGCACGGGGACAGGGAATGGCTACACCTTC.

This clonotype was found a few times. The chain employs TRBV18 and TRBJ1-5, with a tentative D call TRBD1 (5 bases). The CDR3 is 13 amino acids. Trimming took 8 bases from V and 1 from J, leaving 9 bases between them. Germline V gives CDR1 KGHSH, CDR2 LQKENI. The DNA of the CDR3 is TGTGCCAGCGCAGAGGGGAGCAATCAGCCCCAGCATTTT. Translated, it gives CASAEGSNQPQHF.